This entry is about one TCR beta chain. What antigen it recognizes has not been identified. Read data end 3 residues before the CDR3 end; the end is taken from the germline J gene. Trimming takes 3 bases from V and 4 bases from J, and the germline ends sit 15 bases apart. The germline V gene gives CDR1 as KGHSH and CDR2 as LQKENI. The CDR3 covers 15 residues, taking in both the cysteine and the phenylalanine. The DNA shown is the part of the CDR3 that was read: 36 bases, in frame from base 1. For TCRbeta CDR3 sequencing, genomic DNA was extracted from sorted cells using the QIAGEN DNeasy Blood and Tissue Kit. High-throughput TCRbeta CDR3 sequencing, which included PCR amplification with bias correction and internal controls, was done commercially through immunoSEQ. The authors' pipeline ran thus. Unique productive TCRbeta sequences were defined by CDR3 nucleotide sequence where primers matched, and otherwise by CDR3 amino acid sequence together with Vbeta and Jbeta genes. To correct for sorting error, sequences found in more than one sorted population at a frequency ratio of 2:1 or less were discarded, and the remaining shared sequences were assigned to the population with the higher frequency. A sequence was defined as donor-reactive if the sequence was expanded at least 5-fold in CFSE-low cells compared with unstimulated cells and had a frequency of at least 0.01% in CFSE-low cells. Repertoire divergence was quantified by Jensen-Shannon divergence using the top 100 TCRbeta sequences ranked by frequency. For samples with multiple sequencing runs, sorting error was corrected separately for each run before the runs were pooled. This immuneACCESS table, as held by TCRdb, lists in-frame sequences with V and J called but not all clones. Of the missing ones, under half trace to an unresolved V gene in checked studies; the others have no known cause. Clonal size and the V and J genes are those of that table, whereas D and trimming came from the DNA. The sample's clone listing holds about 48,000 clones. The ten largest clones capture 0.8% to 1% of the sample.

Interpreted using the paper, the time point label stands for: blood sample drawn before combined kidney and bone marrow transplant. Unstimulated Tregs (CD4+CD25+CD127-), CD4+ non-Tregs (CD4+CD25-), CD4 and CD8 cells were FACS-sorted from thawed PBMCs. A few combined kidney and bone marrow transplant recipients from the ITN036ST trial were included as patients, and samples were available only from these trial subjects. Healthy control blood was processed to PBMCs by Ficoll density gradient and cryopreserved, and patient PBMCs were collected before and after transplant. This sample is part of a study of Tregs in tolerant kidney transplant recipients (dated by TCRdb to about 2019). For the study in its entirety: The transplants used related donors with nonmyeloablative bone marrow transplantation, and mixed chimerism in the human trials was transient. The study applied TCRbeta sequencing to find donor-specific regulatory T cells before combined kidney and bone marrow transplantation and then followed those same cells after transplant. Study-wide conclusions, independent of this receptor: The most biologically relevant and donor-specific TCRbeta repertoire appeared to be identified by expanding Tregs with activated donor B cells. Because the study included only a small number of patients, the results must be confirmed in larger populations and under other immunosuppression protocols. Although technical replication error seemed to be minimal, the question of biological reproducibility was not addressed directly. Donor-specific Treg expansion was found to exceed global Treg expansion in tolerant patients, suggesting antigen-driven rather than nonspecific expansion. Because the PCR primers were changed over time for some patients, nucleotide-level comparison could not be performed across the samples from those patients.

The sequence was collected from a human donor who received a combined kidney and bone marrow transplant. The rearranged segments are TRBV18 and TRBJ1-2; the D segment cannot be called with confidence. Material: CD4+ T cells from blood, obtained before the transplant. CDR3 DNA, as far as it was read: TGTGCCAGCTCACCCCAGGCCGGACGGGGCTATGGC. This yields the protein CASSPQAGRGYG. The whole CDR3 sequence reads CASSPQAGRGYGYTF.